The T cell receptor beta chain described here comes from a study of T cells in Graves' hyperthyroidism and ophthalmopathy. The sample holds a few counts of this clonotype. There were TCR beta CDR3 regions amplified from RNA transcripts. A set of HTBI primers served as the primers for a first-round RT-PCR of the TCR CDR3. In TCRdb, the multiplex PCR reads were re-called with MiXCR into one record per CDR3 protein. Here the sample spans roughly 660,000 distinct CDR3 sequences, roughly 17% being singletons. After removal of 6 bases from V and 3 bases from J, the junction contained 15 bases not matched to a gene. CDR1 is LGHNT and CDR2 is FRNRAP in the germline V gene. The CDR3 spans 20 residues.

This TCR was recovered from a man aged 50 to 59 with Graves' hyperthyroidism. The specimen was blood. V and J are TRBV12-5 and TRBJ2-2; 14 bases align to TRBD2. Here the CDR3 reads CASGRTGLAGGLRDTGELFF. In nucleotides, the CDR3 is TGTGCTAGTGGCCGAACAGGACTAGCGGGAGGCCTAAGGGACACCGGGGAGCTGTTTTTT. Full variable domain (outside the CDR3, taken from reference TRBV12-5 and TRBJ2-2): DARVTQTPRHKVTEMGQEVTMRCQPILGHNTVFWYRQTMMQGLELLAYFRNRAPLDDSGMPKDRFSAEMPDATLATLKIQPSEPRDSAVYFCASGRTGLAGGLRDTGELFFGEGSRLTVL.